This T cell receptor beta chain was sequenced in a study of lymphopenia after photon versus proton radiotherapy. Libraries were prepared by immunoSEQ multiplex PCR; TCRdb keeps only in-frame clonotypes and omits some of them. The sample has around 63,000 clones; around 87% are singletons. Germline lookup yields CDR1 ENHRY and CDR2 SYGVKD. V lost 6 bases, J lost 8 bases, and 9 bases stayed unmatched. The CDR3 loop spans 14 amino acids. The chain recombines TRBV10-3 with TRBJ2-1; 8 bases agree with TRBD1. The sample here was peripheral blood, taken from a patient treated with proton-based radiotherapy. The TCR comes from an elderly man with esophageal cancer. The CDR3 DNA reads as TGTGCCATCAGGGGGACAGGCTTTAGCGATGAGCAGTTCTTC. Amino acid sequence: CAIRGTGFSDEQFF.